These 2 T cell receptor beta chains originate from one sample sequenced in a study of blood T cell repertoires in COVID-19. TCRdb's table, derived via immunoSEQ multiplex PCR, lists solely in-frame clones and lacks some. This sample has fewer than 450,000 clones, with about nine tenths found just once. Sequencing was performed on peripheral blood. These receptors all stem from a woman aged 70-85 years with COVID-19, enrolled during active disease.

The CDR3 here is CASSGQYNQPQHF. Written as DNA, the CDR3 is TGTGCCAGCAGTGGACAGTACAATCAGCCCCAGCATTTT. V is TRBV2 and J is TRBJ1-5, with D tentatively TRBD1 (5 bases). CDR3 length: 13 amino acids. Trimming removed 4 bases at V and 3 bases at J, with 7 bases between. In germline, CDR1 is SNHLY, CDR2 FYNNEI.

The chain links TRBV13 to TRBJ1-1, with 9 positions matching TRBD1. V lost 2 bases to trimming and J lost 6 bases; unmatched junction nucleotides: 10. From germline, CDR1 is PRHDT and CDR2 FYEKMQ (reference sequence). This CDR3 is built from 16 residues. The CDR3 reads CASSLREPGQGSEAFF. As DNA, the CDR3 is TGTGCCAGCAGCTTAAGGGAACCGGGACAGGGCTCTGAAGCTTTCTTT.